Presented here are 20 T cell receptor beta chains from one specimen sequenced in a study of T cells in Graves' hyperthyroidism and ophthalmopathy. From RNA transcripts, TCR beta CDR3 regions were amplified. First-round RT-PCR of the TCR CDR3 relied on the HTBI primer set. Via MiXCR, TCRdb re-called the multiplex PCR reads, giving one row per CDR3 protein. The sample records around 350,000 distinct CDR3 sequences, more than 12% being singletons. What was sequenced was blood. The receptor set was obtained from a woman in her 30s with Graves' ophthalmopathy.

This clonotype has ten or more counts. CDR3 coding DNA: TGTGCCAGCAGCGTACAGGGGGCTGGTGGCTACACCTTC. Its translation: CASSVQGAGGYTF. The genes are TRBV12-3 or TRBV12-4 and TRBJ1-2; 9 bases are a match to TRBD1. Trimming at V came to 6 bases and at J to 7 bases, leaving 6 bases not matched to a gene. The length of the CDR3 is 13 residues.

This clonotype showed up many times. This rearrangement joins TRBV18 to TRBJ1-1; 8 bases are shared with TRBD1. The germline V gene has CDR1 KGHSH and CDR2 LQKENI. The CDR3 totals 15 residues. After removal of 0 bases from V and 0 bases from J, the junction contained 0 bases not matched to a gene. In DNA form, the CDR3 reads TGTGCCAGCTCACCACCGACAGGGGTGAACACTGAAGCTTTCTTT. It codes for CASSPPTGVNTEAFF.

In its sample, this clonotype was seen a few times. The J gene is TRBJ1-2, the V gene TRBV27; TRBD1 is a possible D gene (5 bases). Trimming removed 7 bases from V and 3 bases from J, with 15 bases in between. The length of the CDR3 is 14 residues. Germline V lookup: CDR1 MNHEY, CDR2 SMNVEV (reference sequence). The CDR3 nucleotides read TGTGCCAGCACTCGGAGGGGTATGGACTATGGCTACACCTTC. Translating it yields CASTRRGMDYGYTF.

This clonotype was recorded at least ten times. The gene calls are TRBV28 and TRBJ2-5; TRBD1 aligns across 7 bases. The CDR3 loop spans 12 amino acids. Germline V gene data show CDR1 as MDHEN and CDR2 as SYDVKM. J was trimmed by 2 bases and V by 6 bases; bases with no gene match: 0. CDR3 in DNA: TGTGCCAGCAGGACAGGGCAAGAGACCCAGTACTTC. Translation gives CASRTGQETQYF.

This clonotype was detected many times. This chain joins TRBV2 and TRBJ2-7; D is unclear. Germline V gene data show CDR1 as SNHLY and CDR2 as FYNNEI. The V end was cut by 3 bases, the J end by 0 bases, with 9 bases between. This CDR3 is built from 14 residues. CDR3 bases: TGTGCCAGCAGTGAGGACGCCAGCTCCTACGAGCAGTACTTC. Amino acids: CASSEDASSYEQYF.

In its sample, this clonotype was seen many times. This rearrangement joins TRBV11-3 to TRBJ2-7; the match to TRBD1 covers 7 bases. This CDR3 spans 15 amino acids. Germline CDR1 SGHNT, CDR2 YENEEA. J was trimmed by 2 bases and V by 0 bases; bases with no gene match: 4. The CDR3 bases are TGTGCCAGCAGCTTAGATCGAGACAGGGCCTACGAGCAGTACTTC. Translation gives CASSLDRDRAYEQYF.

This clonotype has a count of ten or more. The chain joins TRBV30 to TRBJ1-2; 7 nucleotides match TRBD1. Trimming cost V 4 bases and J 4 bases; bases outside gene matches: 6. The CDR3 sequence is 13 residues long. Per the germline V gene, CDR1 is GTSNPN and CDR2 is SVGIG (reference sequence). The CDR3 region is CAWKTGYGYGYTF. CDR3 in DNA: TGTGCCTGGAAGACAGGGTATGGCTATGGCTACACCTTC.

This clonotype was seen many times. The chain has TRBV14 and TRBJ2-4; 11 bases align to TRBD1. V shed 4 bases and J 8 bases; nucleotides not matched to a gene: 4. Germline CDR1 is SGHDN and CDR2 is FVKESK. CDR3 length: 14 amino acids. CDR3 in amino acids: CASSPRDRGYIQYF. CDR3 DNA: TGTGCCAGCAGCCCCCGGGACAGGGGGTACATTCAGTACTTC.

This clonotype was detected many times. The chain has TRBV12-3 or TRBV12-4 and TRBJ2-7, with a possible D match to TRBD1 (5 bases). The CDR3 sequence is 14 residues long. Trimming pared 5 bases from V and 0 bases from J, leaving 11 bases between. In DNA form, the CDR3 reads TGTGCCAGCAGTCGGCGGACACACTCCTACGAGCAGTACTTC. Amino acid sequence: CASSRRTHSYEQYF.

This clonotype was counted between two and nine times. A read error may explain this, as a much larger clone is one base away. The chain carries TRBV20-1 and TRBJ2-2; D ambiguous. Trimming removed 1 base from V and 9 bases from J, with 15 bases in between. Germline values: CDR1 DFQATT, CDR2 SNEGSKA (reference sequence). The CDR3 sequence is 14 residues long. CDR3 bases: TGCAGTGCTAGAGCACGTGGGTTAGCAAGGGAGCTGTTTTTT. This translates into CSARARGLARELFF.

This clonotype was detected many times. This chain links TRBV20-1 with TRBJ2-1; TRBD2 agrees at 9 bases. J was trimmed by 0 bases and V by 1 base; bases with no gene match: 4. Germline lookup yields CDR1 DFQATT and CDR2 SNEGSKA (reference sequence). This CDR3 is 16 amino acids long. CDR3 in DNA: TGCAGTGCTAGAGGTAGCGGGGGTGCCTCCTACAATGAGCAGTTCTTC. Its translation: CSARGSGGASYNEQFF.

This clonotype has ten or more counts. V is TRBV11-2 and J is TRBJ2-1; 7 bases agree with TRBD2. The CDR3 totals 12 residues. From germline, CDR1 is SGHAT and CDR2 FQNNGV. V shed 5 bases and J 8 bases; nucleotides not matched to a gene: 3. The CDR3 spells CASSPGGYEQFF. Written as DNA, the CDR3 is TGTGCCAGCAGCCCGGGAGGCTATGAGCAGTTCTTC. Based on the CDR3 plus reference TRBV11-2 and TRBJ2-1, the full variable domain is EAGVAQSPRYKIIEKRQSVAFWCNPISGHATLYWYQQILGQGPKLLIQFQNNGVVDDSQLPKDRFSAERLKGVDSTLKIQPAKLEDSAVYLCASSPGGYEQFFGPGTRLTVL.

The chain recombines TRBV9 with TRBJ2-2; 9 bases are a match to TRBD2. Germline assignment: CDR1 SGDLS and CDR2 YYNGEE. The J segment lost 4 bases and the V segment lost 4 bases, leaving 8 bases of the junction unmatched. The CDR3 extends over 16 amino acids. As DNA, the CDR3 is TGTGCCAGCAGCCCCCGGGGTAGCGGGGGCACCGGGGAGCTGTTTTTT. Its protein is CASSPRGSGGTGELFF.

This clonotype came up many times. The rearrangement uses TRBV15 and TRBJ2-3; perhaps D is TRBD1 or TRBD2 (5 bases each). The germline V and J ends were trimmed by 2 bases and 6 bases, with 12 bases remaining between them. Germline assignment: CDR1 LNHNV and CDR2 YYDKDF (reference sequence). The CDR3 contains 14 residues. The chain's CDR3 is CATSRWDRTDTQYF. CDR3 DNA sequence: TGTGCCACCAGCAGATGGGACCGGACGGATACGCAGTATTTT.

This clonotype has ten or more counts. The chain carries TRBV28 and TRBJ2-1, with D perhaps matching TRBD1 or TRBD2 (5 bases each). This CDR3 region has 15 residues. The germline V gene has CDR1 MDHEN and CDR2 SYDVKM. V was pared by 3 bases and J by 4 bases, with 13 bases between. CDR3 sequence reads: CASSLFGTDYNEQFF. The CDR3 DNA reads TGTGCCAGCAGTTTGTTCGGGACGGATTACAATGAGCAGTTCTTC.

Ten or more counts support this clonotype. V usage is TRBV10-1 and J usage is TRBJ2-7; D perhaps matches TRBD2 (5 bases). The CDR3 has 15 residues. The V gene's germline CDR1 is WNHNN and CDR2 SYGVQD (reference sequence). V lost 0 bases and J 0 bases, leaving 9 bases between the germline ends. The CDR3 nucleotides are TGCGCCAGCAGTGAGTCTTATCGGGGCTCCTACGAGCAGTACTTC. Its translation: CASSESYRGSYEQYF.

This clonotype was seen ten or more times. V is TRBV12-3 or TRBV12-4 and J is TRBJ2-2; the D gene is possibly TRBD2 (5 bases). CDR3 size: 16 residues. Trimming stripped 6 bases from V and 3 bases from J, with 17 bases between. The CDR3 loop is CASRASGLLHTGELFF. The DNA for the CDR3 is TGTGCCAGCAGAGCCTCCGGACTGCTACACACCGGGGAGCTGTTTTTT.

This clonotype was seen many times. V usage is TRBV20-1 and J usage is TRBJ2-3; a possible D gene is TRBD2 (6 bases). CDR1 and CDR2 from the germline V gene are DFQATT and SNEGSKA (reference sequence). The CDR3 runs 14 residues. V was pared by 3 bases and J by 4 bases, with 14 bases between. In DNA, the CDR3 is TGCAGTGCTAGTTTTGGAGGGCCGGCAGATACGCAGTATTTT. Translated: CSASFGGPADTQYF.

This clonotype has more than one count but fewer than ten. This sequence joins TRBV6-2 or TRBV6-3 and TRBJ2-3; a weak D match, TRBD2 (6 bases). Trimming took off 6 bases at V and 7 bases at J, with 8 bases between the two ends. The CDR3 spans 11 residues. CDR1 is MNHEY, CDR2 SVGEGT, per germline. The DNA of the CDR3 is TGTGCCAGCAGGGACTATTATACGCAGTATTTT. Protein product: CASRDYYTQYF.

This clonotype has ten or more counts. This chain joins TRBV7-2 and TRBJ2-7; TRBD1 agrees at 11 bases. V gave up 3 bases and J gave up 7 bases; unmatched junction bases: 5. Per the germline V gene, CDR1 is SGHTA and CDR2 is FQGNSA. The CDR3 consists of 14 residues. Written as DNA, the CDR3 is TGTGCCAGCAGCTTTAGCGGGACAGGGGGTGAGCAGTACTTC. Translation: CASSFSGTGGEQYF.